These 29 T cell receptor beta chains were all obtained from the same sample, sequenced in a study of CD8+ T cells in alopecia areata. Extracted RNA was reverse transcribed into cDNA, the sequencing template. Assay: immunoSEQ multiplex PCR; the TCRdb copy retains only in-frame clones and omits some. The sample yields 200,000 to 250,000 clones, just over 65% seen once. Indicated treatment: oral pan-JAK inhibitor, 5-10 mg twice daily. The specimen was CD4+ T cells sorted from blood, collected at week 44, from a patient treated with tofacitinib. The receptor source for this set is a human donor with alopecia areata.

CDR3 bases: TGTGCCAGCAGCCCACTAGCGGGGGTGAAAAGAGAGACCCAGTACTTC. As protein: CASSPLAGVKRETQYF. The chain is built from TRBV7-8 and TRBJ2-5; TRBD2 agrees at 11 bases. The CDR3 is 16 residues long. CDR1 SGHVS and CDR2 FQNEAQ come from the germline V gene. V lost 5 bases, J lost 4 bases, and 9 bases stayed unmatched.

Only a few counts were recorded for this clone. V is TRBV2 and J is TRBJ1-2; the D gene is possibly TRBD1 (5 bases). The CDR3 is 15 residues long. Between the trimmed V and J ends, which lost 7 bases and 0 bases, there was a span of 15 bases. Germline V lookup: CDR1 SNHLY, CDR2 FYNNEI. DNA for the CDR3: TGTGCCAGCACTGGAGGGGCAGAAGCTAACTATGGCTACACCTTC. Residues: CASTGGAEANYGYTF.

This chain uses TRBV11-3 with TRBJ1-1, with a weak D call TRBD1 (6 bases). V was clipped by 8 bases and J by 8 bases, with 12 bases between them. Germline values: CDR1 SGHNT, CDR2 YENEEA. The CDR3 consists of 11 residues. CDR3 loop: CASGQGWEAFF. The CDR3 bases are TGTGCCAGCGGGCAGGGGTGGGAAGCTTTCTTT. The whole variable domain, remainder taken from reference TRBV11-3 and TRBJ1-1, is EAGVVQSPRYKIIEKKQPVAFWCNPISGHNTLYWYLQNLGQGPELLIRYENEEAVDDSQLPKDRFSAERLKGVDSTLKIQPAELGDSAVYLCASGQGWEAFFGQGTRLTVV.

This clone has more than one count but fewer than ten. This sequence joins TRBV18 and TRBJ2-5, with D possibly matching TRBD2 (6 bases). V was trimmed by 3 bases and J by 2 bases, leaving 16 bases between them. CDR1 KGHSH and CDR2 LQKENI come from the germline V gene. This CDR3 is built from 16 residues. The CDR3: CASSPKEGRQQETQYF. The CDR3 DNA reads TGTGCCAGCTCACCTAAGGAGGGGCGGCAACAAGAGACCCAGTACTTC.

The CDR3 region has the DNA TGCGCCAGCAGCTTGGAGACAGGGAATGAAAAACTGTTTTTT. Translated: CASSLETGNEKLFF. V and J are TRBV5-1 and TRBJ1-4; 7 bases align to TRBD1. From germline, CDR1 is SGHRS and CDR2 YFSETQ. J was trimmed by 5 bases and V by 0 bases; bases with no gene match: 1. This CDR3 region has 14 residues.

This clone came up a few times. The rearrangement uses TRBV14 and TRBJ2-2; 7 bases match TRBD1. V trimming: 4 bases; J trimming: 3 bases; junction bases outside the gene matches: 17. CDR1 is SGHDN and CDR2 is FVKESK in the germline V gene. There are 19 residues in the CDR3. This chain's CDR3 is CASSPGRTGSGRYTGELFF. CDR3 nucleotides: TGTGCCAGCAGCCCTGGTAGGACAGGATCTGGTCGCTACACCGGGGAGCTGTTTTTT. The full variable domain, completed using reference TRBV14 and TRBJ2-2, is EAGVTQFPSHSVIEKGQTVTLRCDPISGHDNLYWYRRVMGKEIKFLLHFVKESKQDESGMPNNRFLAERTGGTYSTLKVQPAELEDSGVYFCASSPGRTGSGRYTGELFFGEGSRLTVL.

This clone was seen only a few times. This CDR3 is also generated by other DNA sequences in the sample. This chain joins TRBV10-3 and TRBJ1-2; the D gene is possibly TRBD1 (5 bases). V lost 3 bases and J lost 0, with 5 bases in between. The CDR3 runs to 13 residues. The germline gives CDR1 ENHRY, CDR2 SYGVKD. In DNA form, the CDR3 reads TGTGCCATCAGTGAAGGGGCTAACTATGGCTACACCTTC. As protein: CAISEGANYGYTF.

This rearrangement joins TRBV5-6 to TRBJ1-2; D call uncertain. This CDR3 is 15 amino acids long. The V gene lost 0 bases and the J gene lost 4 bases, with 13 bases spanning the gap. Germline V gene lookup returns CDR1 SGHDT and CDR2 YYEEEE. The CDR3 spells CASSLVSRGLYGYTF. The CDR3 nucleotides are TGTGCCAGCAGCTTGGTTAGCCGTGGCCTCTATGGCTACACCTTC.

This chain connects TRBV25-1 to TRBJ1-6, with D perhaps matching TRBD1 (5 bases). The CDR3 contains 17 residues. V was pared by 6 bases and J by 4 bases, with 19 bases between. The germline CDR1 and CDR2 sequences are MGHDK and SYGVNS. The CDR3 region is CASRGTSPGSYNSPLHF. DNA of the CDR3: TGTGCCAGCAGGGGGACCTCGCCGGGGTCTTATAATTCACCCCTCCACTTT.

The chain links TRBV27 to TRBJ2-3; D possibly uses TRBD1 or TRBD2 (5 bases each). Germline V gene sequence: CDR1 MNHEY, CDR2 SMNVEV (reference sequence). The CDR3 is made up of 15 amino acids. V was shortened by 3 bases and J by 4 bases, with 14 bases between the two germline ends. CDR3 protein: CASSFKGTGSDTQYF. The CDR3 DNA sequence: TGTGCCAGCAGTTTTAAGGGGACGGGATCAGATACGCAGTATTTT.

This clone appeared a single time. Additional DNA sequences in this sample encode the identical CDR3. The chain employs TRBV30 and TRBJ2-7; D is unclear. Per the germline V gene, CDR1 is GTSNPN and CDR2 is SVGIG (reference sequence). The CDR3 runs 12 residues. Trimming stripped 0 bases from V and 3 bases from J, with 6 bases between. CDR3 coding DNA: TGTGCCTGGAGTGTCGGGCTCTACGAGCAGTACTTC. Translation: CAWSVGLYEQYF.

The chain has TRBV5-6 and TRBJ2-5; TRBD2 matches at 8 bases. CDR3 size: 15 residues. CDR1 SGHDT and CDR2 YYEEEE come from the germline V gene. V lost 0 bases and J lost 5; bases outside the gene matches: 6. CDR3 protein: CASSLGPAGVETQYF. The CDR3, as DNA: TGTGCCAGCAGCTTGGGTCCAGCGGGGGTGGAGACCCAGTACTTC. Full variable domain (remainder filled in from reference TRBV5-6 and TRBJ2-5): DAGVTQSPTHLIKTRGQQVTLRCSPKSGHDTVSWYQQALGQGPQFIFQYYEEEERQRGNFPDRFSGHQFPNYSSELNVNALLLGDSALYLCASSLGPAGVETQYFGPGTRLLVL.

This clone was seen only a few times. V gene TRBV6-1 combines with J gene TRBJ2-7, with a tentative D call TRBD2 (6 bases). Germline CDR1 is MNHNS and CDR2 is SASEGT. The CDR3 is 15 amino acids. V lost 4 bases and J lost 0, with 13 bases in between. The chain's CDR3 is CASSARWGVSYEQYF. Here the CDR3 DNA reads TGTGCCAGCAGTGCCCGGTGGGGGGTCTCCTACGAGCAGTACTTC.

The chain combines TRBV6-5 with TRBJ2-7; TRBD1 matches 8 bases. The CDR3 is 13 residues long. V lost 5 bases, J lost 3 bases, and 3 bases stayed unmatched. The germline V gene encodes CDR1 MNHEY and CDR2 SVGAGI. For the CDR3, the DNA is TGTGCCAGCAGTGGACAGGGATTCTACGAGCAGTACTTC. Encoded protein: CASSGQGFYEQYF.

Here the CDR3 reads CSAPVQGLGAGYTF. The CDR3 region has the DNA TGCAGCGCCCCAGTCCAGGGGTTAGGGGCTGGCTACACCTTC. This rearrangement joins TRBV29-1 to TRBJ1-2, with D maybe TRBD1 (6 bases). V lost 7 bases and J lost 7, with 22 bases in between. CDR1 is SQVTM, CDR2 ANQGSEA, per germline. The CDR3 consists of 14 residues. Full variable domain (outside the CDR3, taken from reference TRBV29-1 and TRBJ1-2): SAVISQKPSRDICQRGTSLTIQCQVDSQVTMMFWYRQQPGQSLTLIATANQGSEATYESGFVIDKFPISRPNLTFSTLTVSNMSPEDSSIYLCSAPVQGLGAGYTFGSGTRLTVV.

The J gene is TRBJ2-7, the V gene TRBV10-3; no clear D gene. V dropped 0 bases and J dropped 0 bases, with 9 bases sitting between them. The germline V gene encodes CDR1 ENHRY and CDR2 SYGVKD. This CDR3 region has 15 residues. DNA for the CDR3: TGTGCCATCAGTGAGTCCGGTCCCCCCTCCTACGAGCAGTACTTC. This translates into CAISESGPPSYEQYF.

This chain links TRBV29-1 with TRBJ1-1; 7 bases are a match to TRBD1. V shed 5 bases, J shed 11 bases, and the junction held 11 bases outside the gene matches. The germline V gene encodes CDR1 SQVTM and CDR2 ANQGSEA. There are 12 residues in the CDR3. The CDR3 DNA sequence: TGCAGCGTTCTCTACCGCGACAGGGAGGCTTTCTTT. Amino acid sequence: CSVLYRDREAFF.

The chain carries TRBV29-1 and TRBJ2-5; 8 nucleotides line up with TRBD2. Trimming at V came to 6 bases and at J to 4 bases, leaving 19 bases not matched to a gene. The germline V gene encodes CDR1 SQVTM and CDR2 ANQGSEA. CDR3 length equals 17 residues. CDR3 DNA sequence: TGCAGCGTGGCCTTCGTATCGGGGGGGCTTCTGGGAGAGACCCAGTACTTC. Residues: CSVAFVSGGLLGETQYF.

The genes are TRBV29-1 and TRBJ1-5, with 7 nucleotides matching TRBD1. The CDR3 runs to 13 residues. The V segment lost 6 bases and the J segment 1 base; nucleotides outside the gene matches: 3. Germline V gene lookup returns CDR1 SQVTM and CDR2 ANQGSEA. The CDR3, as DNA: TGCAGCGTCGCGACAGGGAGCAATCAGCCCCAGCATTTT. Its protein product is CSVATGSNQPQHF. The complete variable domain, with remaining parts taken from reference TRBV29-1 and TRBJ1-5, reads SAVISQKPSRDICQRGTSLTIQCQVDSQVTMMFWYRQQPGQSLTLIATANQGSEATYESGFVIDKFPISRPNLTFSTLTVSNMSPEDSSIYLCSVATGSNQPQHFGDGTRLSIL.

The V and J genes are TRBV11-1 and TRBJ2-1; D might be TRBD2 (6 bases). The CDR3 covers 17 residues. Trimming shortened V by 4 bases and J by 2 bases, and 18 bases separated the two germline ends. Germline assignment: CDR1 SGHAT and CDR2 FQDESV (reference sequence). As DNA, the CDR3 is TGTGCCAGCAGCTCCCTACTCTCGGGGGTTACCTACAATGAGCAGTTCTTC. Translating gives CASSSLLSGVTYNEQFF.

CDR3 residues: CASSLDTASYEQYF. The CDR3 DNA sequence: TGCGCCAGCAGCTTGGATACGGCTTCCTACGAGCAGTACTTC. The V gene is TRBV5-1, the J gene TRBJ2-7; D ambiguous. This CDR3 region has 14 residues. Germline loops: CDR1 SGHRS, CDR2 YFSETQ. V was trimmed by 0 bases and J by 1 base, leaving 8 bases between them.

V is TRBV7-2 and J is TRBJ2-7; unclear D gene. This CDR3 has 15 amino acids. Trimming removed 3 bases at V and 4 bases at J, with 16 bases between. In germline, CDR1 is SGHTA, CDR2 FQGNSA. The CDR3 loop reads CASSLSPTVGYEQYF. In DNA, the CDR3 is TGTGCCAGCAGCTTGTCCCCAACGGTAGGGTACGAGCAGTACTTC.

This chain links TRBV7-2 with TRBJ1-1; 10 bases fit TRBD1. The CDR3 covers 16 residues. From germline, CDR1 is SGHTA and CDR2 FQGNSA. V lost 5 bases, J lost 0 bases, and 6 bases stayed unmatched. Here the CDR3 DNA reads TGTGCCAGCAGCCCTAGACAGGGGGCGTTGAACACTGAAGCTTTCTTT. This translates into CASSPRQGALNTEAFF. Drawing the rest from reference TRBV7-2 and TRBJ1-1, the complete variable domain is GAGVSQSPSNKVTEKGKDVELRCDPISGHTALYWYRQSLGQGLEFLIYFQGNSAPDKSGLPSDRFSAERTGGSVSTLTIQRTQQEDSAVYLCASSPRQGALNTEAFFGQGTRLTVV.

The rearrangement joins TRBV5-1 to TRBJ1-3; 9 nucleotides match TRBD1. The V and J ends lost 4 bases and 4 bases, in that order; junction bases with no gene match: 6. This CDR3 spans 15 amino acids. Germline V gene data show CDR1 as SGHRS and CDR2 as YFSETQ. CDR3 sequence (DNA): TGCGCCAGCAGCGTGGGACAGGGAAAAGGAAACACCATATATTTT. Protein product: CASSVGQGKGNTIYF.

The chain carries TRBV2 and TRBJ1-5, with TRBD1 matching over 7 bases. J was trimmed by 3 bases and V by 3 bases; bases with no gene match: 14. The length of the CDR3 is 18 residues. The germline V gene encodes CDR1 SNHLY and CDR2 FYNNEI. The chain's CDR3 is CASSDWTGRTSLNQPQHF. Written as DNA, the CDR3 is TGTGCCAGCAGTGATTGGACAGGAAGGACCAGCCTCAATCAGCCCCAGCATTTT.

This clone came up a few times. This sample includes further DNA sequences coding for the same CDR3. This chain links TRBV5-1 with TRBJ2-5; D call uncertain. The CDR3 length is 11 residues. Germline V lookup: CDR1 SGHRS, CDR2 YFSETQ. The V and J ends lost 1 base and 5 bases respectively, with 3 bases between them. CDR3 sequence (DNA): TGCGCCAGCAGCTTGTCGGAGACCCAGTACTTC. It is translated as CASSLSETQYF.

V usage is TRBV7-2 and J usage is TRBJ1-1, with D possibly matching TRBD1 (6 bases). Looked up from germline, CDR1 is SGHTA and CDR2 is FQGNSA. V was trimmed by 2 bases and J by 1 base, leaving 8 bases between them. There are 14 residues in the CDR3. The chain's CDR3 is CASSLYRENTEAFF. CDR3 sequence (DNA): TGTGCCAGCAGCTTATACAGGGAGAACACTGAAGCTTTCTTT. Full variable domain (rest looked up from reference TRBV7-2 and TRBJ1-1): GAGVSQSPSNKVTEKGKDVELRCDPISGHTALYWYRQSLGQGLEFLIYFQGNSAPDKSGLPSDRFSAERTGGSVSTLTIQRTQQEDSAVYLCASSLYRENTEAFFGQGTRLTVV.

The chain has TRBV29-1 and TRBJ1-1, with no clear D. CDR1 and CDR2 from the germline V gene are SQVTM and ANQGSEA. The CDR3 is made up of 13 amino acids. Between the trimmed V and J ends, which lost 3 bases and 1 base, there was a span of 9 bases. The CDR3: CSVDRTRNTEAFF. CDR3 in DNA: TGCAGCGTTGACCGTACCCGGAACACTGAAGCTTTCTTT.

This rearrangement joins TRBV29-1 to TRBJ2-4; 12 bases line up with TRBD2. The CDR3 is made up of 18 amino acids. The V segment lost 2 bases and the J segment 0 bases; nucleotides outside the gene matches: 8. CDR1 is SQVTM, CDR2 ANQGSEA, per germline. The CDR3 loop reads CSVEFASGGDVAKNIQYF. In DNA, the CDR3 is TGCAGCGTTGAATTTGCTAGCGGGGGGGACGTAGCCAAAAACATTCAGTACTTC.